The 13 T cell receptor beta chains reported below all come from one sample, sequenced in a study of T cell responses to AZD1222 COVID-19 vaccine. Measured with immunoSEQ multiplex PCR; TCRdb has only the in-frame clones, and not every one. The sample holds tens of thousands of clones, roughly 88% seen once. The sequenced sample was peripheral blood, obtained on day 0 of AZD1222 vaccination. The receptors originated from an adult in good health.

This sequence joins TRBV7-6 and TRBJ2-3; D is uncertain. This CDR3 has 18 amino acids. The V gene's germline CDR1 is SGHVS and CDR2 FNYEAQ. Trimming pared 4 bases from V and 0 bases from J, leaving 20 bases between. CDR3 DNA sequence: TGTGCCAGCAGCTCACCTAGTTCCCACCGCGCTAGCACAGATACGCAGTATTTT. It specifies CASSSPSSHRASTDTQYF.

This rearrangement joins TRBV12-3 or TRBV12-4 to TRBJ2-7, with D possibly matching TRBD1 (5 bases). The CDR3 contains 13 residues. Trimming removed 4 bases at V and 3 bases at J, with 10 bases between. In DNA, the CDR3 is TGTGCCAGCAGTTCCGGACAAAACTACGAGCAGTACTTC. It translates to CASSSGQNYEQYF.

The rearrangement joins TRBV9 to TRBJ2-5; D might be TRBD1 or TRBD2, each matching 6 bases. Germline V gene data show CDR1 as SGDLS and CDR2 as YYNGEE. There are 14 residues in the CDR3. V was trimmed by 4 bases and J by 1 base, leaving 11 bases between them. CDR3 DNA sequence: TGTGCCAGCAGCTCCGGGGGCTTCCAAGAGACCCAGTACTTC. Translation: CASSSGGFQETQYF. Based on the CDR3 plus reference TRBV9 and TRBJ2-5, the full variable domain is DSGVTQTPKHLITATGQRVTLRCSPRSGDLSVYWYQQSLDQGLQFLIQYYNGEERAKGNILERFSAQQFPDLHSELNLSSLELGDSALYFCASSSGGFQETQYFGPGTRLLVL.

The DNA for the CDR3 is TGTGCCAGCAGCTTGCAGGGGCTCACTGAAGCTTTCTTT. This encodes CASSLQGLTEAFF. The chain couples TRBV7-2 to TRBJ1-1; perhaps TRBD1 as D (6 bases). This CDR3 has 13 residues. CDR1 and CDR2 from the germline V gene are SGHTA and FQGNSA. The germline V and J ends were trimmed by 3 bases and 4 bases, with 9 bases remaining between them.

V and J are TRBV28 and TRBJ2-1; 14 nucleotides align to TRBD2. Germline CDR1 reads MDHEN; CDR2 reads SYDVKM. V was clipped by 4 bases and J by 7 bases; unmatched bases: 9. The CDR3 consists of 17 residues. CDR3 sequence reads: CASSSPSGTSGSNEQFF. Here the CDR3 DNA reads TGTGCCAGCAGTTCTCCTTCCGGGACTAGCGGGAGTAATGAGCAGTTCTTC.

The chain is built from TRBV7-9 and TRBJ2-1; 7 bases align to TRBD1. The V gene end was trimmed by 1 base and the J gene end by 4 bases; junction bases not matched to a gene: 10. This CDR3 region has 17 residues. Germline assignment: CDR1 SEHNR and CDR2 FQNEAQ (reference sequence). The CDR3, as DNA: TGTGCCAGCAGCTTAGGATGGACAGGTACAAGGTACAATGAGCAGTTCTTC. Translating gives CASSLGWTGTRYNEQFF.

The chain uses TRBV6-2 or TRBV6-3 and TRBJ1-5; TRBD1 is a possible D gene (5 bases). The germline V gene encodes CDR1 MNHEY and CDR2 SVGEGT. This CDR3 comprises 14 residues. The germline V and J ends were trimmed by 2 bases and 4 bases, with 9 bases remaining between them. The CDR3 spells CASSYAQGNQPQHF. The CDR3 DNA sequence: TGTGCCAGCAGTTACGCGCAGGGTAATCAGCCCCAGCATTTT.

The chain joins TRBV2 to TRBJ1-4; D unclear. CDR1 is SNHLY, CDR2 FYNNEI, per germline. Deletions cut 4 bases from V and 4 bases from J, with 10 bases between. This CDR3 spans 14 amino acids. The CDR3 DNA sequence: TGTGCCAGCAGTGCGTGGCAGGATAATGAAAAACTGTTTTTT. It specifies CASSAWQDNEKLFF.

The V call is TRBV19, the J call TRBJ2-3; perhaps D is TRBD1 or TRBD2 (5 bases each). Trimming pared 3 bases from V and 3 bases from J, leaving 13 bases between. This CDR3 contains 15 residues. Per germline, CDR1 LNHDA and CDR2 SQIVND (reference sequence). In nucleotides, the CDR3 is TGTGCCAGTAGTATGGAAAGAGGGGATACAGATACGCAGTATTTT. Amino acid sequence: CASSMERGDTDTQYF.

The chain carries TRBV6-5 and TRBJ1-6, with a possible D match to TRBD1 (5 bases). Germline V gives CDR1 MNHEY, CDR2 SVGAGI. The CDR3 has 15 amino acids. Trimming removed 5 bases from V and 9 bases from J, with 17 bases in between. The CDR3 sequence is CASSPLGTSRSPLHF. The CDR3 region has the DNA TGTGCCAGCAGTCCTTTGGGGACGAGCCGTTCACCCCTCCACTTT.

The chain has TRBV6-5 and TRBJ2-3, with D perhaps matching TRBD1 or TRBD2 (6 bases each). This CDR3 is 15 amino acids long. Germline V CDR1 and CDR2: MNHEY, SVGAGI. V was clipped by 7 bases and J by 0 bases, with 14 bases between them. CDR3 amino acids: CASTLGGTSTDTQYF. DNA for the CDR3: TGTGCCAGCACCCTAGGAGGGACAAGCACAGATACGCAGTATTTT.

This rearrangement joins TRBV5-4 to TRBJ2-1, with 10 bases lining up with TRBD2. Germline V gives CDR1 SGHNT, CDR2 YYREEE (reference sequence). The CDR3 is 17 amino acids. With 3 bases clipped from V and 7 bases from J, the junction kept 13 bases outside the gene matches. The CDR3 here is CASSSGLAVGSGNEQFF. As DNA, the CDR3 is TGTGCCAGCAGCTCAGGACTAGCGGTCGGCTCTGGGAATGAGCAGTTCTTC.

The chain recombines TRBV5-1 with TRBJ1-2; D gene ambiguous. CDR1 and CDR2 (germline): SGHRS, YFSETQ. The V end was cut by 0 bases, the J end by 5 bases, with 5 bases between. The CDR3 extends over 12 amino acids. This CDR3 reads CASSLDDYGYTF. For the CDR3, the DNA is TGCGCCAGCAGCTTGGACGATTATGGCTACACCTTC.